The 29 T cell receptor beta chains reported below all come from one sample, sequenced in a study of beta chain features in type 1 diabetes. Overall study findings and caveats: Shorter TCRB CDR3s, moderately but significantly so, were found in Type 1 diabetes patients in all four CD4+ subsets.

Their specific antigens are unknown. Reverse transcription of all isolated RNA meant that expressed TCRB transcripts were sequenced. Clones were sequenced by immunoSEQ multiplex PCR, and TCRdb holds only the in-frame ones, with some missing. The table shows 200,000 to 300,000 clones, with over 11% occurring only once. Sequencing was performed on naive CD4+ T cells from blood. The receptors were gathered from a man aged 30 to 45 with type 1 diabetes.

The rearrangement links TRBV4-1 to TRBJ2-1; TRBD2 matches 8 bases. With 4 bases clipped from V and 6 bases from J, the junction kept 11 bases outside the gene matches. This CDR3 has 16 amino acids. From germline, CDR1 is MGHRA and CDR2 YSYEKL. CDR3 sequence (DNA): TGCGCCAGCAGCCCCCACGGGCTAGCGGGTGGCAATGAGCAGTTCTTC. Residues: CASSPHGLAGGNEQFF.

The chain has TRBV18 and TRBJ2-5; TRBD1 aligns across 9 bases. Germline V gene data show CDR1 as KGHSH and CDR2 as LQKENI. V was clipped by 3 bases and J by 4 bases; unmatched bases: 3. The CDR3 sequence is 14 residues long. The chain's CDR3 is CASSPGQGGETQYF. CDR3 coding DNA: TGTGCCAGCTCACCGGGACAGGGAGGAGAGACCCAGTACTTC.

This clone has more than one count but fewer than ten. The genes are TRBV4-1 and TRBJ2-7; 11 bases map to TRBD1. Per the germline V gene, CDR1 is MGHRA and CDR2 is YSYEKL. The CDR3 has 16 residues. J gave up 4 bases and V 0 bases, and 5 bases lay outside the gene matches. CDR3 nucleotides: TGCGCCAGCAGCCAAGACAGGACAGGGGGCTTGTACGAGCAGTACTTC. It encodes CASSQDRTGGLYEQYF.

This clone was observed a handful of times. The rearrangement uses TRBV4-1 and TRBJ1-5; weak D call: TRBD1 (6 bases). Looked up from germline, CDR1 is MGHRA and CDR2 is YSYEKL. With 4 bases removed from V and 4 bases from J, the gap between germline ends came to 14 bases. The CDR3 is made up of 15 amino acids. The CDR3 spells CASSLRDTTNQPQHF. DNA for the CDR3: TGCGCCAGCAGCCTCCGGGACACCACTAATCAGCCCCAGCATTTT.

In this sample, this clone turned up a few times. Other nucleotide sequences from this sample produce the same CDR3. V gene TRBV7-9 combines with J gene TRBJ1-1; D ambiguous. The CDR3 contains 14 residues. Between the trimmed V and J ends, which lost 0 bases and 1 base, there was a span of 6 bases. CDR1 and CDR2 from the germline V gene are SEHNR and FQNEAQ (reference sequence). CDR3 sequence reads: CASSLALGNTEAFF. CDR3 DNA: TGTGCCAGCAGCTTAGCGCTCGGGAACACTGAAGCTTTCTTT.

This chain joins TRBV5-7 and TRBJ2-7, with 11 bases matching TRBD2. TRBV5-7 is filed as an ORF, its function uncertain. The CDR3 spans 13 residues. Trimming cost V 7 bases and J 4 bases; bases outside gene matches: 4. Written as DNA, the CDR3 is TGTGCCAGCCCCGGGACTAGCGGTTACGAGCAGTACTTC. It yields the protein CASPGTSGYEQYF.

The chain carries TRBV4-1 and TRBJ1-4; 9 bases match TRBD1. The ends lost 4 bases at V and 11 bases at J; junction bases unmatched: 11. This CDR3 comprises 15 residues. CDR1 and CDR2 from the germline V gene are MGHRA and YSYEKL. Here the CDR3 reads CASSLPPGTGLKLFF. In DNA, the CDR3 is TGCGCCAGCAGCCTCCCACCCGGGACAGGGCTGAAACTGTTTTTT.

The sample holds a few counts of this clone. The rearrangement links TRBV7-9 to TRBJ1-2, with a tentative D call TRBD1 (5 bases). The CDR3 is 12 amino acids. Germline V gene data show CDR1 as SEHNR and CDR2 as FQNEAQ (reference sequence). V was shortened by 1 base and J by 5 bases, with 5 bases between the two germline ends. CDR3 in amino acids: CASSLEGYGYTF. As DNA, the CDR3 is TGTGCCAGCAGCTTAGAGGGGTATGGCTACACCTTC.

The genes are TRBV2 and TRBJ2-1, with 7 bases fitting TRBD2. V lost 3 bases to trimming and J lost 5 bases; unmatched junction nucleotides: 7. Germline CDR1 SNHLY, CDR2 FYNNEI. The CDR3 covers 15 residues. CDR3 DNA: TGTGCCAGCAGTGAGACGGGAGGTCCCAACAATGAGCAGTTCTTC. Translating it yields CASSETGGPNNEQFF.

The table lists this clone with a few counts. The chain carries TRBV5-5 and TRBJ2-5; 7 nucleotides match TRBD1. Per the germline V gene, CDR1 is SGHKS and CDR2 is YYEKEE (reference sequence). V shed 3 bases and J 5 bases; nucleotides not matched to a gene: 7. This CDR3 contains 14 residues. CDR3 loop: CASSSGQVGETQYF. In nucleotides, the CDR3 is TGTGCCAGCAGCTCAGGACAGGTGGGGGAGACCCAGTACTTC.

The chain couples TRBV7-9 to TRBJ1-4; no clear D gene. The CDR3 covers 15 residues. V lost 1 base and J 8 bases, leaving 14 bases between the germline ends. Germline V gives CDR1 SEHNR, CDR2 FQNEAQ (reference sequence). CDR3 region: CASSLETVGGEKLFF. The CDR3 nucleotides are TGTGCCAGCAGCTTAGAAACGGTCGGAGGCGAAAAACTGTTTTTT.

This chain uses TRBV7-6 with TRBJ2-5; tentative D call: TRBD2 (6 bases). The CDR3 has 14 amino acids. Germline V gives CDR1 SGHVS, CDR2 FNYEAQ. V was clipped by 5 bases and J by 3 bases, with 13 bases between them. CDR3 bases: TGTGCCAGCAGCCCCAGGGTAGCGGAAGAGACCCAGTACTTC. This gives the protein CASSPRVAEETQYF.

The table lists this clone with a few counts. The genes are TRBV7-2 and TRBJ2-7, with TRBD2 as a possible D gene (5 bases). The CDR3 runs 13 residues. Germline V gives CDR1 SGHTA, CDR2 FQGNSA. V lost 3 bases and J lost 7, with 13 bases in between. The CDR3 DNA is TGTGCCAGCAGCTTGAGAGGGCGGAAGGAGCAGTACTTC. This translates into CASSLRGRKEQYF.

The genes are TRBV18 and TRBJ1-5; 10 nucleotides agree with TRBD1. The CDR3 totals 18 residues. Unmatched junction bases numbered 7, after V lost 0 bases and J lost 2 bases. Germline assignment: CDR1 KGHSH and CDR2 LQKENI. The CDR3 loop is CASSPPGQGIGGNQPQHF. The CDR3 nucleotides read TGTGCCAGCTCACCACCGGGACAGGGGATAGGGGGCAATCAGCCCCAGCATTTT.

This clone was picked up a small number of times. The chain links TRBV10-3 to TRBJ1-3, with D maybe TRBD1 (6 bases). The CDR3 loop spans 16 amino acids. Germline CDR1 and CDR2: ENHRY and SYGVKD. V was pared by 3 bases and J by 0 bases, with 12 bases between. CDR3 DNA: TGTGCCATCAGTGAAATCGGACAGCACTCTGGAAACACCATATATTTT. It is translated as CAISEIGQHSGNTIYF.

The V and J genes are TRBV30 and TRBJ1-2; unclear D gene. The CDR3 spans 13 residues. The V gene lost 3 bases and the J gene lost 8 bases, with 16 bases spanning the gap. Looked up from germline, CDR1 is GTSNPN and CDR2 is SVGIG (reference sequence). The CDR3 sequence is CAWSRESVGGYTF. The CDR3 DNA sequence: TGTGCCTGGAGCCGGGAATCCGTGGGGGGCTACACCTTC.

There are a few counts of this clone. The V call is TRBV9, the J call TRBJ2-7; 8 bases agree with TRBD1. The ends lost 0 bases at V and 5 bases at J; junction bases unmatched: 10. The CDR3 is 16 residues long. In germline, CDR1 is SGDLS, CDR2 YYNGEE. CDR3 nucleotides: TGTGCCAGCAGCGTAGGAATCCCAGGGGGCGGCCACGAGCAGTACTTC. As protein: CASSVGIPGGGHEQYF.

This clone was picked up a small number of times. V is TRBV7-8 and J is TRBJ2-1; TRBD2 matches 9 bases. In germline, CDR1 is SGHVS, CDR2 FQNEAQ. The CDR3 loop spans 17 amino acids. With 2 bases clipped from V and 4 bases from J, the junction kept 9 bases outside the gene matches. The CDR3 DNA reads TGTGCCAGCAGCTTAAATAATGGCGGGAGGGCGTACAATGAGCAGTTCTTC. As protein: CASSLNNGGRAYNEQFF.

This chain joins TRBV5-1 and TRBJ2-7; the D is unclear. Germline V gene lookup returns CDR1 SGHRS and CDR2 YFSETQ. The CDR3 spans 13 residues. Trimming took off 2 bases at V and 6 bases at J, with 12 bases between the two ends. DNA for the CDR3: TGCGCCAGCAGCTTCGCAACTACTTCCGAGCAGTACTTC. Amino acids: CASSFATTSEQYF.

The gene calls are TRBV5-4 and TRBJ2-2; D remains unclear. From germline, CDR1 is SGHNT and CDR2 YYREEE (reference sequence). The CDR3 runs to 14 residues. V was cut by 1 base and J by 0 bases, with 4 bases left in between. The CDR3 DNA follows: TGTGCCAGCAGCTTGAGCACGAACACCGGGGAGCTGTTTTTT. Protein: CASSLSTNTGELFF. The entire variable domain, with the rest obtained from reference TRBV5-4 and TRBJ2-2, is as follows: ETGVTQSPTHLIKTRGQQVTLRCSSQSGHNTVSWYQQALGQGPQFIFQYYREEENGRGNFPPRFSGLQFPNYSSELNVNALELDDSALYLCASSLSTNTGELFFGEGSRLTVL.

This clone was recorded a few times. The chain carries TRBV6-6 and TRBJ2-1; D may be TRBD2 (5 bases). Trimming removed 7 bases from V and 5 bases from J, with 12 bases in between. Germline CDR1 and CDR2: MNHNY and SVGAGI (reference sequence). CDR3 size: 13 residues. The CDR3 nucleotides read TGTGCCAGCACCAGCACTAGGGACAATGAGCAGTTCTTC. Translated, it gives CASTSTRDNEQFF.

The J gene is TRBJ2-5, the V gene TRBV9; tentatively, D is TRBD2 (7 bases). The V gene's germline CDR1 is SGDLS and CDR2 YYNGEE. Trimming pared 3 bases from V and 5 bases from J, leaving 11 bases between. This CDR3 contains 13 residues. The CDR3 here is CASSAGGRETQYF. CDR3 nucleotides: TGTGCCAGCAGCGCCGGGGGGCGTGAGACCCAGTACTTC. Full variable domain (missing parts from reference TRBV9 and TRBJ2-5): DSGVTQTPKHLITATGQRVTLRCSPRSGDLSVYWYQQSLDQGLQFLIQYYNGEERAKGNILERFSAQQFPDLHSELNLSSLELGDSALYFCASSAGGRETQYFGPGTRLLVL.

The CDR3 sequence is CAWSVDRGQGQYF. CDR3 nucleotide sequence: TGTGCCTGGAGTGTGGACAGGGGCCAAGGGCAGTACTTC. The J gene is TRBJ2-5, the V gene TRBV30, with 9 positions matching TRBD1. The CDR3 has 13 residues. The junction had 7 bases not matched to a gene; V was cut back by 0 bases and J by 11 bases. The germline CDR1 and CDR2 sequences are GTSNPN and SVGIG (reference sequence).

The chain uses TRBV7-9 and TRBJ2-3, with D tentatively TRBD2 (5 bases). V gave up 3 bases and J gave up 5 bases, with 6 bases separating them. The germline V gene encodes CDR1 SEHNR and CDR2 FQNEAQ (reference sequence). This CDR3 contains 12 residues. This CDR3 reads CASSLSGDTQYF. CDR3 bases: TGTGCCAGCAGCTTGAGCGGAGATACGCAGTATTTT. Full variable domain (remainder filled in from reference TRBV7-9 and TRBJ2-3): DTGVSQNPRHKITKRGQNVTFRCDPISEHNRLYWYRQTLGQGPEFLTYFQNEAQLEKSRLLSDRFSAERPKGSFSTLEIQRTEQGDSAMYLCASSLSGDTQYFGPGTRLTVL.

The gene calls are TRBV5-1 and TRBJ2-5, with 8 bases that match TRBD2. Germline trimming cut 8 bases from V and 5 bases from J; bases unmatched to any gene: 8. Germline lookup yields CDR1 SGHRS and CDR2 YFSETQ. This CDR3 contains 13 residues. This chain's CDR3 is CASRPASGETQYF. The CDR3 DNA follows: TGCGCCAGTAGACCGGCTAGCGGGGAGACCCAGTACTTC.

The genes are TRBV14 and TRBJ2-5; D possibly corresponds to TRBD2 (5 bases). This CDR3 comprises 14 residues. CDR1 is SGHDN and CDR2 is FVKESK in the germline V gene. V gave up 1 base and J gave up 4 bases, with 10 bases separating them. For the CDR3, the DNA is TGTGCCAGCAGCCAAGTCGGAGGTCCAGAGACCCAGTACTTC. Translated, it gives CASSQVGGPETQYF. Looking up the rest from reference TRBV14 and TRBJ2-5 gives the full variable domain: EAGVTQFPSHSVIEKGQTVTLRCDPISGHDNLYWYRRVMGKEIKFLLHFVKESKQDESGMPNNRFLAERTGGTYSTLKVQPAELEDSGVYFCASSQVGGPETQYFGPGTRLLVL.

J is TRBJ2-5 and V is TRBV6-1, with a possible D match to TRBD2 (6 bases). The CDR3 covers 13 residues. With 6 bases removed from V and 5 bases from J, the gap between germline ends came to 13 bases. Looked up from germline, CDR1 is MNHNS and CDR2 is SASEGT. Written as DNA, the CDR3 is TGTGCCAGCAGCCCCGGAGGGCGGGAGACCCAGTACTTC. The encoded protein is CASSPGGRETQYF.

Note on this clone: This CDR3 is also generated by other DNA sequences in the sample. This chain joins TRBV6-1 and TRBJ2-1; TRBD2 matches 13 bases. CDR3 size: 15 residues. The germline CDR1 and CDR2 sequences are MNHNS and SASEGT. V lost 6 bases to trimming and J lost 3 bases; unmatched junction nucleotides: 2. The DNA of the CDR3 is TGTGCCAGCAGCCGACTAGCGGGGGGCTACAATGAGCAGTTCTTC. Its translation is CASSRLAGGYNEQFF.

This clone has more than one count but fewer than ten. V gene TRBV6-1 combines with J gene TRBJ1-1, with a possible D match to TRBD1 (5 bases). CDR3 length: 14 residues. Trimming pared 2 bases from V and 1 base from J, leaving 8 bases between. Germline V lookup: CDR1 MNHNS, CDR2 SASEGT. CDR3 DNA sequence: TGTGCCAGCAGTGAAAACAGGCGGAACACTGAAGCTTTCTTT. Its translation: CASSENRRNTEAFF.